This T cell receptor beta chain was identified in a study of blood T cell repertoires in COVID-19. Sequencing used immunoSEQ multiplex PCR; TCRdb keeps in-frame clones, though not all of them. The sample includes about 170,000 clones, 85% to 90% seen only once; the top ten take more than 6.5%. In its sample, this clone was seen once. Germline lookup yields CDR1 ENHRY and CDR2 SYGVKD. The V segment lost 2 bases and the J segment 7 bases; nucleotides outside the gene matches: 7. CDR3 length: 15 residues. The TCR was taken from a woman over 75 in a cohort sampled during active or convalescent COVID-19. Material for sequencing was peripheral blood. V and J are TRBV10-3 and TRBJ1-4, with 7 bases matching TRBD1. This CDR3 is CAISEDRVTFEKLFF. The CDR3 DNA follows: TGTGCCATCAGTGAGGACAGGGTAACTTTTGAAAAACTGTTTTTT.